This entry is about one T cell receptor (beta chain). Its antigen is unidentified. Germline V lookup: CDR1 SGHTA, CDR2 FQGNSA. V shed 1 base and J shed 12 bases, with 10 bases lying between them. This CDR3 contains 13 residues. The sample comes from a study of T cell repertoires in cytomegalovirus infection. Study-wide background: Shared public TCR beta signatures pointed to both CMV infection and a matching HLA type. Broader study findings: Dominating the ex vivo response were TCR beta clonotypes that were CMV-specific and HLA-C-restricted.

TCRdb re-called the reads through MiXCR, storing one row per CDR3 protein. Of 200,000 to 250,000 distinct CDR3 sequences in the sample, more than 9% are singletons; the top ten hold about 1.5%. This receptor was taken from a human donor in good health (CMV status not recorded). Some clones in this sample may be carry-over from other donors' samples. The rearrangement uses TRBV7-2 and TRBJ1-6; D unclear. The specimen sequenced was PBMCs. CDR3 residues: CASSLVGVLPLHF. The CDR3 DNA reads TGTGCCAGCAGCTTAGTTGGAGTCTTACCCCTCCACTTT.